These 26 T cell receptor beta chains originate from one sample sequenced in a study of blood T cell repertoires in COVID-19. Profiled with immunoSEQ multiplex PCR; TCRdb holds only in-frame clones, not every one. Here the sample spans around 290,000 clones, 70% to 90% being singletons. Sequencing input: peripheral blood. These TCRs come from a woman aged 70-85 years with COVID-19, enrolled during active disease.

This clone has just one count. V gene TRBV2 combines with J gene TRBJ2-7, with TRBD1 matching 8 bases. The V gene end was trimmed by 8 bases and the J gene end by 5 bases; junction bases not matched to a gene: 5. This CDR3 has 12 residues. Germline V CDR1 and CDR2: SNHLY, FYNNEI. The CDR3 DNA is TGTGCCAGCGGACAGGGTACCCACGAGCAGTACTTC. Amino acid sequence: CASGQGTHEQYF.

This clone was seen just once. The CDR3 coding sequence is TGTGCCAGCAGCTTGGGGGGGGCCAATGGCTACACCTTC. It is translated as CASSLGGANGYTF. The V call is TRBV7-9, the J call TRBJ1-2, with D possibly being TRBD1 (6 bases). This CDR3 has 13 residues. Germline lookup yields CDR1 SEHNR and CDR2 FQNEAQ (reference sequence). Trimming cost V 3 bases and J 6 bases, with 11 bases left between them.

CDR3 nucleotide sequence: TGCGCCAGCAGCTTGGTACAGGGGAGGTCAGATACGCAGTATTTT. This gives the protein CASSLVQGRSDTQYF. The rearrangement links TRBV5-1 to TRBJ2-3, with D perhaps TRBD1 (7 bases). With 0 bases removed from V and 4 bases from J, the gap between germline ends came to 12 bases. The CDR3 contains 15 residues. Germline V gives CDR1 SGHRS, CDR2 YFSETQ.

This clone was seen a few times. CDR3 region: CASSPTGPNTGELFF. CDR3 in DNA: TGTGCCAGCAGCCCGACAGGGCCGAACACCGGGGAGCTGTTTTTT. V is TRBV7-9 and J is TRBJ2-2; 7 nucleotides match TRBD1. Per the germline V gene, CDR1 is SEHNR and CDR2 is FQNEAQ (reference sequence). Germline trimming cut 5 bases from V and 0 bases from J; bases unmatched to any gene: 3. The CDR3 runs 15 residues. Together with reference TRBV7-9 and TRBJ2-2, the CDR3 gives the full variable domain: DTGVSQNPRHKITKRGQNVTFRCDPISEHNRLYWYRQTLGQGPEFLTYFQNEAQLEKSRLLSDRFSAERPKGSFSTLEIQRTEQGDSAMYLCASSPTGPNTGELFFGEGSRLTVL.

The chain couples TRBV7-6 to TRBJ2-2; 9 bases align to TRBD1. Germline V CDR1 and CDR2: SGHVS, FNYEAQ. The CDR3 contains 15 residues. V dropped 3 bases and J dropped 7; count of bases not matched to a gene: 6. In DNA form, the CDR3 reads TGTGCCAGCAGCTTCCGGGACAGGGATGTCGGGGAGCTGTTTTTT. Its translation: CASSFRDRDVGELFF.

The rearrangement links TRBV7-9 to TRBJ1-2, with D perhaps matching TRBD1 (6 bases). Germline values: CDR1 SEHNR, CDR2 FQNEAQ (reference sequence). The ends were cut back, 4 bases at V and 4 bases at J, with 16 bases in the middle. The CDR3 extends over 15 amino acids. The chain's CDR3 is CASSSWQGRAYGYTF. DNA for the CDR3: TGTGCCAGCAGCTCCTGGCAGGGGCGCGCCTATGGCTACACCTTC. The full variable domain, its missing parts supplied by reference TRBV7-9 and TRBJ1-2, is DTGVSQNPRHKITKRGQNVTFRCDPISEHNRLYWYRQTLGQGPEFLTYFQNEAQLEKSRLLSDRFSAERPKGSFSTLEIQRTEQGDSAMYLCASSSWQGRAYGYTFGSGTRLTVV.

The table lists this clone with many counts. This chain uses TRBV7-8 with TRBJ2-1; 11 bases fit TRBD2. Germline V lookup: CDR1 SGHVS, CDR2 FQNEAQ. CDR3 size: 16 residues. The V gene end was trimmed by 5 bases and the J gene end by 10 bases; junction bases not matched to a gene: 13. CDR3 protein: CASSSLVASGGWEQFF. DNA of the CDR3: TGTGCCAGCAGCAGCTTAGTGGCTAGCGGGGGGTGGGAGCAGTTCTTC. Drawing the rest from reference TRBV7-8 and TRBJ2-1, the complete variable domain is GAGVSQSPRYKVAKRGQDVALRCDPISGHVSLFWYQQALGQGPEFLTYFQNEAQLDKSGLPSDRFFAERPEGSVSTLKIQRTQQEDSAVYLCASSSLVASGGWEQFFGPGTRLTVL.

This clone was seen a single time. The rearrangement links TRBV28 to TRBJ1-2; D might be TRBD1 (6 bases). The CDR3 is 13 amino acids. Germline V gives CDR1 MDHEN, CDR2 SYDVKM. With 6 bases removed from V and 2 bases from J, the gap between germline ends came to 10 bases. The CDR3 region is CASRRGINYGYTF. The CDR3 DNA reads TGTGCCAGCAGGAGGGGGATCAACTATGGCTACACCTTC.

The table lists this clone with a count of one. V and J are TRBV5-1 and TRBJ1-3, with D unresolved. V was trimmed by 4 bases and J by 1 base, leaving 12 bases between them. Germline-derived CDR1 and CDR2 are SGHRS and YFSETQ. This CDR3 is 15 amino acids long. In DNA form, the CDR3 reads TGCGCCAGCAGCCTGGTAGGAGGGTCTGGAAACACCATATATTTT. Protein sequence: CASSLVGGSGNTIYF.

This chain joins TRBV24-1 and TRBJ2-3; tentative D call: TRBD1 (6 bases). The CDR3 contains 17 residues. The V end was cut by 4 bases, the J end by 3 bases, with 19 bases between. Germline V gene sequence: CDR1 KGHDR, CDR2 SFDVKD. CDR3 loop: CATSDLLPGQPTDTQYF. In DNA, the CDR3 is TGTGCCACCAGTGACCTTCTCCCGGGACAACCAACAGATACGCAGTATTTT.

CDR3 protein: CATTPGTGKNEQFF. CDR3 DNA sequence: TGCGCCACGACCCCGGGGACAGGAAAAAATGAGCAGTTCTTC. The chain links TRBV10-1 to TRBJ2-1; 8 bases align to TRBD1. CDR3 size: 14 residues. J lost 7 bases, V lost 10 bases, and 12 bases had no gene match. CDR1 WNHNN and CDR2 SYGVQD come from the germline V gene (reference sequence).

This clone was seen once. The chain has TRBV14 and TRBJ2-7, with D possibly matching TRBD2 (6 bases). Trimming cost V 4 bases and J 2 bases, with 9 bases left between them. The CDR3 has 13 amino acids. The germline gives CDR1 SGHDN, CDR2 FVKESK. CDR3 nucleotides: TGTGCCAGCAGCCGGGGGAGGACCTACGAGCAGTACTTC. Encoded protein: CASSRGRTYEQYF.

The chain links TRBV3-1 (or the pseudogene TRBV3-2) to TRBJ1-1; 7 nucleotides line up with TRBD1. V shed 4 bases and J 5 bases; nucleotides not matched to a gene: 7. The CDR3 totals 14 residues. Per germline, CDR1 LGHDT and CDR2 YNNKEL (reference sequence). The chain's CDR3 is CASSLLRQGTEAFF. CDR3 coding DNA: TGTGCCAGCAGCCTTTTAAGACAGGGAACTGAAGCTTTCTTT.

This clone is a singleton in its sample. The chain carries TRBV30 and TRBJ2-7; tentative D call: TRBD1 (5 bases). V gave up 7 bases and J gave up 0 bases, with 10 bases separating them. The CDR3 runs to 12 residues. Per germline, CDR1 GTSNPN and CDR2 SVGIG (reference sequence). The DNA of the CDR3 is TGTGCCTCGACAGTTACCTCCTACGAGCAGTACTTC. As protein: CASTVTSYEQYF.

The chain couples TRBV29-1 to TRBJ2-1, with 7 bases that match TRBD1. The V segment lost 6 bases and the J segment 1 base; nucleotides outside the gene matches: 9. The CDR3 runs to 15 residues. CDR1 is SQVTM and CDR2 is ANQGSEA in the germline V gene. Here the CDR3 reads CSVTGTATSYNEQFF. The CDR3 DNA reads TGCAGCGTGACCGGGACAGCTACTTCCTACAATGAGCAGTTCTTC.

The genes are TRBV18 and TRBJ1-2; 11 nucleotides match TRBD1. CDR3 size: 16 residues. With 4 bases clipped from V and 3 bases from J, the junction kept 7 bases outside the gene matches. In germline, CDR1 is KGHSH, CDR2 LQKENI. Written as DNA, the CDR3 is TGTGCCAGCTCACTTAACGGGGGACAGGGGGACTATGGCTACACCTTC. As protein: CASSLNGGQGDYGYTF.

J is TRBJ1-1 and V is TRBV9; TRBD1 matches at 7 bases. With V trimmed by 5 bases and J by 1 base, 8 bases remained unmatched. The CDR3 is 15 amino acids. CDR1 and CDR2 from the germline V gene are SGDLS and YYNGEE. The CDR3 is CASSPGHRGNTEAFF. The CDR3 nucleotides read TGTGCCAGCAGTCCGGGCCACAGGGGGAACACTGAAGCTTTCTTT.

On this clone: This sample includes further DNA sequences coding for the same CDR3. The gene calls are TRBV30 and TRBJ1-3; no firm D call. CDR1 and CDR2 from the germline V gene are GTSNPN and SVGIG (reference sequence). The CDR3 runs to 14 residues. Trimming removed 2 bases from V and 1 base from J, with 9 bases in between. CDR3 bases: TGTGCCTGGAGTCGGGGAGATTCTGGAAACACCATATATTTT. Protein sequence: CAWSRGDSGNTIYF.

The rearrangement links TRBV5-1 to TRBJ2-3; 8 bases fit TRBD2. The trim removed 0 bases at V and 4 bases at J, leaving 7 bases unmatched. The CDR3 has 16 residues. Germline-derived CDR1 and CDR2 are SGHRS and YFSETQ. The CDR3 DNA is TGCGCCAGCAGCTTGGGGACTAGCTTGGTCGCAGATACGCAGTATTTT. This sequence encodes CASSLGTSLVADTQYF.

The V and J genes are TRBV20-1 and TRBJ1-4; 7 bases are shared with TRBD1. J was trimmed by 6 bases and V by 3 bases; bases with no gene match: 4. The CDR3 covers 13 residues. Germline V gene sequence: CDR1 DFQATT, CDR2 SNEGSKA (reference sequence). Written as DNA, the CDR3 is TGCAGTGCTAGTTTAGGGGGCGATGAAAAACTGTTTTTT. Translated, it gives CSASLGGDEKLFF.

The chain employs TRBV18 and TRBJ2-7; D remains ambiguous. CDR1 and CDR2 (germline): KGHSH, LQKENI. The CDR3 is 13 residues long. V gave up 3 bases and J gave up 3 bases, with 9 bases separating them. CDR3 bases: TGTGCCAGCTCACCCCAGCCGGGCTACGAGCAGTACTTC. Translating it yields CASSPQPGYEQYF.

The J gene is TRBJ1-1, the V gene TRBV6-2 or TRBV6-3, with TRBD1 identical over 9 bases. The trim removed 4 bases at V and 1 base at J, leaving 7 bases unmatched. CDR1 and CDR2 from the germline V gene are MNHEY and SVGEGT. The CDR3 is made up of 16 amino acids. DNA of the CDR3: TGTGCCAGCAGTTCCCGGGACAGGGAACGGAACACTGAAGCTTTCTTT. Protein sequence: CASSSRDRERNTEAFF.

This clone was observed a single time. The gene calls are TRBV4-1 and TRBJ2-3, with 16 bases matching TRBD2. V trimming: 3 bases; J trimming: 7 bases; junction bases outside the gene matches: 1. This CDR3 contains 15 residues. Germline loops: CDR1 MGHRA, CDR2 YSYEKL. This chain's CDR3 is CASSQGLAGGNTQYF. The CDR3 DNA sequence: TGCGCCAGCAGCCAGGGACTAGCGGGGGGGAATACGCAGTATTTT.

V is TRBV10-3 and J is TRBJ2-1, with D possibly matching TRBD2 (6 bases). CDR3 length equals 16 residues. CDR1 is ENHRY, CDR2 SYGVKD, per germline. Deletions cut 6 bases from V and 0 bases from J, with 15 bases between. The DNA of the CDR3 is TGTGCCATCAGGGGCCTGGAGGGGTCCTCCTACAATGAGCAGTTCTTC. This translates into CAIRGLEGSSYNEQFF.

This clone has only one observation. The rearrangement links TRBV28 to TRBJ1-1; TRBD1 aligns across 10 bases. The CDR3 is made up of 15 amino acids. The V and J ends lost 3 bases and 4 bases, in that order; junction bases with no gene match: 5. Germline V gene data show CDR1 as MDHEN and CDR2 as SYDVKM. CDR3 coding DNA: TGTGCCAGCAGTTTGACAGGGGGCATATTCACTGAAGCTTTCTTT. Encoded protein: CASSLTGGIFTEAFF.

This sequence joins TRBV6-2 or TRBV6-3 and TRBJ1-6, with no clear D. This CDR3 region has 16 residues. Germline V CDR1 and CDR2: MNHEY, SVGEGT. Trimming stripped 0 bases from V and 5 bases from J, with 11 bases between. CDR3 loop: CASSYSGQVNNSPLHF. For the CDR3, the DNA is TGTGCCAGCAGTTACTCGGGCCAGGTTAATAATTCACCCCTCCACTTT.